The entry that follows covers one T cell receptor (beta chain) sequence. Its antigen is not known. At one end the junction does not follow the germline gene, possibly because of a read error. Per the germline V gene, CDR1 is MNHEY and CDR2 is SVGAGI. There are 13 residues in the CDR3. The data were taken from a study of T cell responses to AZD1222 COVID-19 vaccine. As for the study in general: Second doses at about 4 or about 12 weeks were pooled. Study results and caveats: Compared with day 0, the breadth and depth of the Spike-specific TCR repertoire rose significantly after two doses of AZD1222. Only five or six people who got AZD1222 tested seropositive at baseline. The donors showed a predominance of white British ancestry and of females, with possible underestimation of clonal diversity.

Sequencing was performed with immunoSEQ multiplex PCR; in TCRdb, only in-frame clones are kept and a portion is missing. The repertoire holds about 120,000 clones, with approximately 83% as singletons. The chain couples TRBV6-5 to TRBJ2-7; the match to TRBD1 covers 7 bases. The sequenced sample was peripheral blood, obtained on day 0 of AZD1222 vaccination. This sequence was found in an adult in good health. The CDR3 loop reads CASRTGFSSEQYF. In nucleotides, the CDR3 is TGTGCCAGCAGGACAGGGTTTTCCTCCGAGCAGTACTTC.